A selection of T cell receptor beta chains follows, all from one sample in a study of OX40 agonist ivuxolimab in advanced cancers. Repertoires were generated with immunoSEQ multiplex PCR, while TCRdb's copy carries only in-frame clones and drops some. The repertoire consists of 75,000 to 100,000 clones, with roughly 93% occurring once and the leading ten covering around 0.71%. This specimen was CD4+ or CD8+ T cells sorted from blood, taken in a trial of the OX40 agonist ivuxolimab. The receptors originated from an adult with an advanced solid tumor such as melanoma, head and neck, liver or kidney cancer. The CDR3 runs from the conserved cysteine through the conserved F or W. The order of the fields is J gene, D gene, clone size, V gene, CDR3 DNA, CDR3 protein. D genes are given only for firm matches. The size entry is marked missing in some rows and otherwise reads once, few, many or a size class.

>TRBJ2-3|TRBD2|NA|TRBV6-1
TGTGCCAGCAGGGGACTACCCGGCACAGATACGCAGTATTTT
CASRGLPGTDTQYF
>TRBJ1-5|TRBD1|once|TRBV4-1
TGCGCCAGCAGCCAAGGGACAGGGGGGAGCCAGCCCCAGCATTTT
CASSQGTGGSQPQHF
>TRBJ2-3|TRBD1|NA|TRBV7-9
TGTGCCAGCAGCTTAGCAGGGACAGGGATAGATACGCAGTATTTT
CASSLAGTGIDTQYF
>TRBJ2-3|NA|NA|TRBV6-5
TGTGCCAGCAGTTACTCTGGGGCGACTAGCACAGATACGCAGTATTTT
CASSYSGATSTDTQYF
>TRBJ2-1|TRBD2|NA|TRBV11-2
TGTGCCAGCAGCTCTCTAGCGGGGGGGCCATACCAGTTCTTC
CASSSLAGGPYQFF
>TRBJ2-7|TRBD2|NA|TRBV5-1
TGCGCCAGCAGCCCAACCGGGACTAGCGCCTCCTACGAGCAGTACTTC
CASSPTGTSASYEQYF
>TRBJ2-1|NA|NA|TRBV6-1
TGTGCCAGCAAGACTGAATCCTACAATGAGCAGTTCTTC
CASKTESYNEQFF
>TRBJ2-7|NA|NA|TRBV11-2
TGTGCCAGCAGCTTTACTCAAGGGGTGGATAACGAGCAGTACTTC
CASSFTQGVDNEQYF
>TRBJ2-2|TRBD1|NA|TRBV11-2
TGTGCCAGCAGCTCTATACGGGACAGCGACGACACCGGGGAGCTGTTTTTT
CASSSIRDSDDTGELFF
>TRBJ2-7|NA|NA|TRBV5-4
TGTGCCAGCAGCCGGGACGGATCCTCCTACGAGCAGTACTTC
CASSRDGSSYEQYF
>TRBJ2-5|TRBD2|NA|TRBV11-3
TGTGCCAGCAGCTCTAGCGGGGGGGGCCAGACCCAGTACTTC
CASSSSGGGQTQYF
>TRBJ2-1|NA|NA|TRBV5-1
TGCGCCAGCAGCCTGTCGGACAAACCCTCCTACAATGAGCAGTTCTTC
CASSLSDKPSYNEQFF
>TRBJ2-5|NA|NA|TRBV18
TGTGCCAGCTCTAACAGTCTTGAGGAGACCCAGTACTTC
CASSNSLEETQYF
>TRBJ2-1|NA|NA|TRBV7-2
TGTGCCAGCAGCTTAGCAAGTGCGTGGAATGAGCAGTTCTTC
CASSLASAWNEQFF
>TRBJ2-7|NA|NA|TRBV18
TGTGCCAGCTCACCAAGAAACCCCGACTACGGGCAGTACTTC
CASSPRNPDYGQYF
>TRBJ2-5|NA|NA|TRBV18
TGTGCCAGCTCACCACAGGGAACCCTGTACCAAGAGACCCAGTACTTC
CASSPQGTLYQETQYF
>TRBJ2-1|TRBD2|NA|TRBV7-2
TGTGCCAGCAGCTCTAGCGGGGGGGCGTCCTACAATGAGCAGTTCTTC
CASSSSGGASYNEQFF